This passage covers 20 T cell receptor beta chains from one sample sequenced in a study of T cell changes during pregnancy in multiple sclerosis. Some clones are missing from TCRdb's copy, which holds only in-frame ones; the method was immunoSEQ multiplex PCR. The sample contains tens of thousands of clones, roughly 91% of which appear only once. The sequencing used peripheral blood, collected in the third trimester of pregnancy. The receptors derive from a female donor in good health, enrolled as a control in a pregnancy study.

The V call is TRBV19, the J call TRBJ2-1; TRBD2 matches at 8 bases. The CDR3 sequence is 20 residues long. Trimming at V came to 5 bases and at J to 5 bases, leaving 23 bases not matched to a gene. Germline values: CDR1 LNHDA, CDR2 SQIVND (reference sequence). The CDR3 sequence: CASSAAGLGDIGSGNNEQFF. The CDR3 nucleotides read TGTGCCAGTAGTGCGGCGGGACTAGGCGACATAGGGTCAGGGAACAATGAGCAGTTCTTC.

The chain employs TRBV19 and TRBJ1-2; D is perhaps TRBD1 (6 bases). Looked up from germline, CDR1 is LNHDA and CDR2 is SQIVND (reference sequence). The V gene lost 7 bases and the J gene lost 3 bases, with 12 bases spanning the gap. The CDR3 sequence is 13 residues long. The CDR3 bases are TGTGCCAGTAAGGAACAGGGTCACTATGGCTACACCTTC. Encoded protein: CASKEQGHYGYTF.

J is TRBJ2-7 and V is TRBV5-1; 9 bases are a match to TRBD2. CDR3 size: 14 residues. The ends lost 10 bases at V and 4 bases at J; junction bases unmatched: 12. Germline lookup yields CDR1 SGHRS and CDR2 YFSETQ. The CDR3 DNA reads as TGCGCCTCCCAAGAGACTAGCGGAGCATACGAGCAGTACTTC. Its protein product is CASQETSGAYEQYF.

The chain has TRBV6-5 and TRBJ2-7, with TRBD2 identical over 11 bases. J was trimmed by 4 bases and V by 8 bases; bases with no gene match: 7. The V gene's germline CDR1 is MNHEY and CDR2 SVGAGI. CDR3 length equals 14 residues. DNA of the CDR3: TGTGCCAGCGCACCGACTAGCGGGATATACGAGCAGTACTTC. It encodes CASAPTSGIYEQYF.

This clone was detected a few times. V usage is TRBV7-2 and J usage is TRBJ2-7; 11 positions match TRBD1. V was pared by 5 bases and J by 2 bases, with 5 bases of the junction left unmatched. Per the germline V gene, CDR1 is SGHTA and CDR2 is FQGNSA. This CDR3 is built from 15 residues. CDR3 loop: CASSPGQGAPYEQYF. CDR3 bases: TGTGCCAGCAGCCCTGGACAGGGGGCGCCCTACGAGCAGTACTTC.

The rearrangement uses TRBV6-5 and TRBJ1-2, with D possibly matching TRBD1 (5 bases). Germline V gives CDR1 MNHEY, CDR2 SVGAGI. V lost 6 bases and J 4 bases, leaving 18 bases between the germline ends. The CDR3 covers 15 residues. The CDR3 sequence: CASRAPGESSYGYTF. The CDR3 nucleotides are TGTGCCAGCAGGGCACCGGGGGAAAGTTCCTATGGCTACACCTTC.

The chain employs TRBV19 and TRBJ2-3; TRBD2 matches 8 bases. The germline V gene encodes CDR1 LNHDA and CDR2 SQIVND (reference sequence). The CDR3 totals 13 residues. V was pared by 5 bases and J by 10 bases, with 8 bases of the junction left unmatched. CDR3 in amino acids: CASSSPGLVSQYF. DNA of the CDR3: TGTGCCAGTAGTTCGCCGGGACTAGTTTCGCAGTATTTT.

In DNA, the CDR3 is TGCGCCAGCAGTGATGGGGGGTACGGGACTGAAGCTTTCTTT. This encodes CASSDGGYGTEAFF. V is TRBV10-1 and J is TRBJ1-1; the D gene is possibly TRBD1 (5 bases). CDR3 length: 14 residues. Germline CDR1 reads WNHNN; CDR2 reads SYGVQD (reference sequence). Trimming shortened V by 3 bases and J by 5 bases, and 13 bases separated the two germline ends.

This chain connects TRBV27 to TRBJ2-1, with a weak D call TRBD2 (6 bases). Germline V gene lookup returns CDR1 MNHEY and CDR2 SMNVEV (reference sequence). This CDR3 is built from 17 residues. The V end was cut by 6 bases, the J end by 0 bases, with 18 bases between. Here the CDR3 DNA reads TGTGCCAGCAGAGAGGTCCCGGGGGTCGTCTCCTACAATGAGCAGTTCTTC. It translates to CASREVPGVVSYNEQFF.

The chain carries TRBV30 and TRBJ2-5, with 7 bases matching TRBD1. There are 16 residues in the CDR3. Trimming removed 0 bases from V and 2 bases from J; junction bases left unmatched: 9. CDR1 is GTSNPN, CDR2 SVGIG, per germline (reference sequence). The CDR3 nucleotides are TGTGCCTGGAGTGTCAACAGGGGTAGTGGTCAAGAGACCCAGTACTTC. Translating gives CAWSVNRGSGQETQYF.

The chain carries TRBV9 and TRBJ1-2; TRBD1 might be the D (6 bases). The V gene's germline CDR1 is SGDLS and CDR2 YYNGEE. Trimming pared 0 bases from V and 4 bases from J, leaving 10 bases between. The CDR3 extends over 14 amino acids. The CDR3 spells CASSVGGGAYGYTF. The CDR3 DNA is TGTGCCAGCAGCGTAGGAGGGGGGGCCTATGGCTACACCTTC.

The rearrangement joins TRBV16 to TRBJ1-4; 7 bases agree with TRBD1. This CDR3 comprises 14 residues. Germline V gene lookup returns CDR1 KGHSY and CDR2 FQNENV. J gave up 4 bases and V 4 bases, and 3 bases lay outside the gene matches. CDR3 loop: CASSPRGYNEKLFF. The CDR3 region has the DNA TGTGCCAGCAGCCCCAGGGGGTATAATGAAAAACTGTTTTTT.

The J gene is TRBJ2-2, the V gene TRBV7-2; TRBD1 aligns across 8 bases. Trimming cost V 5 bases and J 6 bases; bases outside gene matches: 11. Germline assignment: CDR1 SGHTA and CDR2 FQGNSA. This CDR3 has 16 residues. In DNA, the CDR3 is TGTGCCAGCAGCCTAGGACAGGGCAAGGTCTCCGGGGAGCTGTTTTTT. Protein sequence: CASSLGQGKVSGELFF.

This chain connects TRBV5-5 to TRBJ1-2; 9 nucleotides line up with TRBD1. This CDR3 is 14 amino acids long. CDR1 SGHKS and CDR2 YYEKEE come from the germline V gene (reference sequence). The junction had 5 bases not matched to a gene; V was cut back by 0 bases and J by 8 bases. The CDR3: CASSLEGQGKGYTF. The CDR3 bases are TGTGCCAGCAGCTTGGAGGGACAGGGAAAAGGCTACACCTTC.

The J gene is TRBJ2-2, the V gene TRBV19; 9 bases map to TRBD2. Germline V gives CDR1 LNHDA, CDR2 SQIVND (reference sequence). The length of the CDR3 is 17 residues. Trimming cost V 5 bases and J 5 bases; bases outside gene matches: 12. The CDR3 nucleotides read TGTGCCAGTAGTGTGCCCCCCCTAGCGGGAATGACCGGGGAGCTGTTTTTT. The encoded protein is CASSVPPLAGMTGELFF.

The chain carries TRBV9 and TRBJ1-1; D remains unclear. This CDR3 has 16 amino acids. Trimming removed 0 bases from V and 1 base from J, with 13 bases in between. Germline lookup yields CDR1 SGDLS and CDR2 YYNGEE. The CDR3 protein is CASSVGHDRGNTEAFF. Here the CDR3 DNA reads TGTGCCAGCAGCGTAGGACATGATCGGGGGAACACTGAAGCTTTCTTT.

The rearrangement links TRBV18 to TRBJ1-4; 8 nucleotides line up with TRBD1. Per germline, CDR1 KGHSH and CDR2 LQKENI. The J segment lost 4 bases and the V segment lost 4 bases, leaving 2 bases of the junction unmatched. There are 14 residues in the CDR3. CDR3 bases: TGTGCCAGCTCACTCGACAGGGGTAATGAAAAACTGTTTTTT. Its translation: CASSLDRGNEKLFF.

This clone was counted a few times. This chain's CDR3 is CASTLVGGLSTEAFF. In nucleotides, the CDR3 is TGTGCCAGCACCTTGGTCGGGGGATTAAGCACTGAAGCTTTCTTT. This chain joins TRBV13 and TRBJ1-1; weak D call: TRBD1 (5 bases). Trimming shortened V by 7 bases and J by 4 bases, and 19 bases separated the two germline ends. The CDR3 is 15 residues long. Germline V gene sequence: CDR1 PRHDT, CDR2 FYEKMQ (reference sequence).

The rearrangement uses TRBV29-1 and TRBJ1-5; no clear D. V gave up 4 bases and J gave up 2 bases, with 15 bases separating them. The CDR3 covers 15 residues. Germline-derived CDR1 and CDR2 are SQVTM and ANQGSEA. The CDR3 nucleotides read TGCAGCGTTGTCGACGGGTTTCTGGGCAATCAGCCCCAGCATTTT. Its translation: CSVVDGFLGNQPQHF.

The chain joins TRBV10-1 to TRBJ2-1; TRBD2 aligns across 8 bases. J lost 0 bases, V lost 4 bases, and 11 bases had no gene match. Germline CDR1 is WNHNN and CDR2 is SYGVQD (reference sequence). There are 18 residues in the CDR3. CDR3 sequence (DNA): TGCGCCAGCAGTGCTCGGGGTAGCGGGGTGAGCTCCTACAATGAGCAGTTCTTC. Amino acid sequence: CASSARGSGVSSYNEQFF.